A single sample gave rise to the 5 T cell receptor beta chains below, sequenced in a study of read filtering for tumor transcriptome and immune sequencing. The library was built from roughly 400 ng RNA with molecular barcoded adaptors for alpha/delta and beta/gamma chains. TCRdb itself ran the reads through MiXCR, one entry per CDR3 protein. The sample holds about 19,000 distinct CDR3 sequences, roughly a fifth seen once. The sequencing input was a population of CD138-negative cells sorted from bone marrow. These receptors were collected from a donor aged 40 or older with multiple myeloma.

The CDR3 is CATSDSSRRTGYNEQFF. The CDR3 DNA reads as TGTGCCACCAGTGATTCATCAAGACGTACTGGATACAATGAGCAGTTCTTC. The V gene is TRBV24-1, the J gene TRBJ2-1; no clear D gene. There are 17 residues in the CDR3. Germline CDR1 KGHDR, CDR2 SFDVKD. V lost 2 bases and J 4 bases, leaving 17 bases between the germline ends.

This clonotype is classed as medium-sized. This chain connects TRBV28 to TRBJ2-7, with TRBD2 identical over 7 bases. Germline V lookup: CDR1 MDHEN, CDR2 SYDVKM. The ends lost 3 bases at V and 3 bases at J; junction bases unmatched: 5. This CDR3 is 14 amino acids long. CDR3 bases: TGTGCCAGCAGTTTTGTTCGGGACTACTACGAGCAGTACTTC. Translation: CASSFVRDYYEQYF. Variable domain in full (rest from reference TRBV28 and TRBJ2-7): DVKVTQSSRYLVKRTGEKVFLECVQDMDHENMFWYRQDPGLGLRLIYFSYDVKMKEKGDIPEGYSVSREKKERFSLILESASTNQTSMYLCASSFVRDYYEQYFGPGTRLTVT.

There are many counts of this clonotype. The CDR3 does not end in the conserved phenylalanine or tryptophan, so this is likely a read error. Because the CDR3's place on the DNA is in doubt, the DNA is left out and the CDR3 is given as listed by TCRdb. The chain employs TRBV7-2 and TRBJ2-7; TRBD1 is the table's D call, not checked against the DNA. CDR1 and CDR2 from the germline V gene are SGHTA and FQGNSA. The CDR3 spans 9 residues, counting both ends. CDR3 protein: CASSSPGPL.

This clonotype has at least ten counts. Here the CDR3 DNA reads TGTGCCTGGAGTCCCTTGGGGGAGACCCAGTACTTC. As protein: CAWSPLGETQYF. This chain uses TRBV30 with TRBJ2-5; no reliable D call. CDR3 length: 12 amino acids. Looked up from germline, CDR1 is GTSNPN and CDR2 is SVGIG (reference sequence). The V and J ends lost 2 bases and 5 bases respectively, with 9 bases between them. Full variable domain (rest looked up from reference TRBV30 and TRBJ2-5): SQTIHQWPATLVQPVGSPLSLECTVEGTSNPNLYWYRQAAGRGLQLLFYSVGIGQISSEVPQNLSASRPQDRQFILSSKKLLLSDSGFYLCAWSPLGETQYFGPGTRLLVL.

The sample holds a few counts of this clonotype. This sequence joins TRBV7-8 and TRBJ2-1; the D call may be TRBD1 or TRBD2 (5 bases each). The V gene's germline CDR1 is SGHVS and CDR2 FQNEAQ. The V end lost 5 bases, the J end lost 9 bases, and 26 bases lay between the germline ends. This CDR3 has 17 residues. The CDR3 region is CASSPKAGTQKSSEQFF. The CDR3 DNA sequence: TGTGCCAGCAGCCCTAAAGCCGGGACCCAGAAATCCAGTGAGCAGTTCTTC.